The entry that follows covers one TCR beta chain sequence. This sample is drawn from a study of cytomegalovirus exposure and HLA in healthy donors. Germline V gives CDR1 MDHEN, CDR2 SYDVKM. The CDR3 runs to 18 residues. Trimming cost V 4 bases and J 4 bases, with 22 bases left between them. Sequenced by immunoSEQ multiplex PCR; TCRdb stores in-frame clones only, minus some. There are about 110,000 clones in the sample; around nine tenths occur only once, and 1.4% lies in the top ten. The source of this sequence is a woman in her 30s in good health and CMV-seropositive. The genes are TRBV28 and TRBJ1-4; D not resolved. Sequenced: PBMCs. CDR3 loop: CASSSILLRHAGNEKLFF. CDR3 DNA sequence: TGTGCCAGCAGTTCCATATTGTTAAGACACGCCGGTAATGAAAAACTGTTTTTT.